The 16 T cell receptor beta chains listed next were all sequenced from one sample in a study of STAT5B mutations in CD4+ large granular lymphocyte leukemia. The data were produced by immunoSEQ multiplex PCR, yet TCRdb's version contains in-frame clones alone and is incomplete. This table has 20,000 to 25,000 clones, 74% appearing once. Input material: CD4+ T cells from blood buffy coats. Receptor source: a human donor in good health.

The V gene is TRBV28, the J gene TRBJ1-4, with D possibly being TRBD1 (5 bases). The CDR3 runs to 13 residues. V gave up 8 bases and J gave up 8 bases, with 15 bases separating them. The germline V gene encodes CDR1 MDHEN and CDR2 SYDVKM. The CDR3 coding sequence is TGTGCCAGCTCGACGGGGCCTCGGGAAAAACTGTTTTTT. This codes for CASSTGPREKLFF.

This chain links TRBV28 with TRBJ2-7; no definite D call. Trimming removed 1 base from V and 1 base from J, with 14 bases in between. The CDR3 covers 16 residues. Germline CDR1 and CDR2: MDHEN and SYDVKM. For the CDR3, the DNA is TGTGCCAGCAGTTTATCCGGTTGGGCGGAATCCTACGAGCAGTACTTC. It encodes CASSLSGWAESYEQYF. Supplemented by reference TRBV28 and TRBJ2-7, the full variable domain reads DVKVTQSSRYLVKRTGEKVFLECVQDMDHENMFWYRQDPGLGLRLIYFSYDVKMKEKGDIPEGYSVSREKKERFSLILESASTNQTSMYLCASSLSGWAESYEQYFGPGTRLTVT.

The chain joins TRBV19 to TRBJ1-3; D is uncertain. CDR1 and CDR2 (germline): LNHDA, SQIVND (reference sequence). The CDR3 runs 14 residues. Trimming took 7 bases from V and 0 from J, leaving 10 bases between them. Written as DNA, the CDR3 is TGTGCCAGTAAAAGGGTTTCCTCTGGAAACACCATATATTTT. This sequence encodes CASKRVSSGNTIYF.

The CDR3 DNA follows: TGCGCCAGCAGCTTGGGTGGTACCCACAACACAGATACGCAGTATTTT. Protein: CASSLGGTHNTDTQYF. V gene TRBV5-1 combines with J gene TRBJ2-3; the D is unclear. CDR1 and CDR2 from the germline V gene are SGHRS and YFSETQ. Trimming took 0 bases from V and 2 from J, leaving 13 bases between them. The CDR3 consists of 16 residues.

The chain employs TRBV28 and TRBJ2-2; 8 bases align to TRBD2. CDR1 is MDHEN and CDR2 is SYDVKM in the germline V gene. V lost 6 bases and J lost 1; bases outside the gene matches: 16. CDR3 length: 19 residues. The CDR3 region has the DNA TGTGCCAGCAGCTGGGGTCAATGGGTAGCGGGGATGAACACCGGGGAGCTGTTTTTT. It codes for CASSWGQWVAGMNTGELFF.

This sequence joins TRBV2 and TRBJ1-6, with TRBD1 as a possible D gene (6 bases). CDR1 SNHLY and CDR2 FYNNEI come from the germline V gene. This CDR3 is 15 amino acids long. V dropped 5 bases and J dropped 0 bases, with 8 bases sitting between them. The CDR3 sequence: CASSLGASYNSPLHF. The CDR3 nucleotides read TGTGCCAGCAGTCTGGGGGCCTCCTATAATTCACCCCTCCACTTT. Full variable domain (rest looked up from reference TRBV2 and TRBJ1-6): EPEVTQTPSHQVTQMGQEVILRCVPISNHLYFYWYRQILGQKVEFLVSFYNNEISEKSEIFDDQFSVERPDGSNFTLKIRSTKLEDSAMYFCASSLGASYNSPLHFGNGTRLTVT.

The chain has TRBV18 and TRBJ2-5, with 11 bases identical to TRBD1. The CDR3 is 14 residues long. The V segment lost 2 bases and the J segment 5 bases; nucleotides outside the gene matches: 1. CDR1 is KGHSH and CDR2 is LQKENI in the germline V gene. Here the CDR3 reads CASSPRTGGETQYF. As DNA, the CDR3 is TGTGCCAGCTCACCAAGGACAGGGGGCGAGACCCAGTACTTC.

Written as DNA, the CDR3 is TGCGCCAGCAGCTTAGATAGCAATCAGCCCCAGCATTTT. Its translation is CASSLDSNQPQHF. The chain uses TRBV5-1 and TRBJ1-5; no clear D. This CDR3 is built from 13 residues. Per the germline V gene, CDR1 is SGHRS and CDR2 is YFSETQ. V lost 2 bases to trimming and J lost 0 bases, with 3 bases between them.

The chain uses TRBV9 and TRBJ2-5; 12 bases agree with TRBD1. Unmatched junction bases numbered 8, after V lost 0 bases and J lost 5 bases. Germline assignment: CDR1 SGDLS and CDR2 YYNGEE. The CDR3 has 17 residues. CDR3 DNA sequence: TGTGCCAGCAGCGTAGGGGACAGGGGGCCGTTGGGGGAGACCCAGTACTTC. Translated: CASSVGDRGPLGETQYF.

This sequence joins TRBV6-6 and TRBJ1-2; D call uncertain. The CDR3 covers 11 residues. V dropped 6 bases and J dropped 4 bases, with 6 bases sitting between them. Germline loops: CDR1 MNHNY, CDR2 SVGAGI (reference sequence). CDR3 nucleotides: TGTGCCAGCAGGTTCCGCTATGGCTACACCTTC. This codes for CASRFRYGYTF.

The chain recombines TRBV5-1 with TRBJ2-1; 7 positions match TRBD1. Looked up from germline, CDR1 is SGHRS and CDR2 is YFSETQ. The trim removed 3 bases at V and 7 bases at J, leaving 10 bases unmatched. This CDR3 is built from 15 residues. CDR3 in amino acids: CASSSAGTEFNEQFF. In DNA, the CDR3 is TGCGCCAGCAGCTCCGCCGGGACAGAGTTTAATGAGCAGTTCTTC.

In this sample, this clone turned up a few times. V usage is TRBV19 and J usage is TRBJ2-7, with D tentatively TRBD2 (6 bases). Looked up from germline, CDR1 is LNHDA and CDR2 is SQIVND (reference sequence). Trimming pared 3 bases from V and 0 bases from J, leaving 18 bases between. This CDR3 is 17 amino acids long. The CDR3 DNA is TGTGCCAGTAGTATCGATCCGGGAAGGCGGGGCTCCTACGAGCAGTACTTC. Encoded protein: CASSIDPGRRGSYEQYF.

The chain is built from TRBV7-3 and TRBJ2-1; 9 positions match TRBD2. The CDR3 is 17 amino acids. Germline values: CDR1 SGHTA, CDR2 FQGTGA. V shed 5 bases, J shed 9 bases, and the junction held 17 bases outside the gene matches. The CDR3 DNA follows: TGTGCCAGCAGCCTGACCATTGGCGGGAGGGTCGGCGCTGAGCAGTTCTTC. As protein: CASSLTIGGRVGAEQFF. The whole variable domain, filled in from reference TRBV7-3 and TRBJ2-1, reads GAGVSQTPSNKVTEKGKYVELRCDPISGHTALYWYRQSLGQGPEFLIYFQGTGAADDSGLPNDRFFAVRPEGSVSTLKIQRTERGDSAVYLCASSLTIGGRVGAEQFFGPGTRLTVL.

The chain joins TRBV7-9 to TRBJ2-1; no firm D call. Per the germline V gene, CDR1 is SEHNR and CDR2 is FQNEAQ (reference sequence). V was clipped by 4 bases and J by 4 bases, with 14 bases between them. The CDR3 loop spans 15 amino acids. The CDR3 loop reads CASSSHGDVYNEQFF. The CDR3 nucleotides read TGTGCCAGCAGCTCCCACGGTGACGTGTACAATGAGCAGTTCTTC.

The V gene is TRBV6-1, the J gene TRBJ1-2, with TRBD1 as a possible D gene (5 bases). This CDR3 is built from 15 residues. CDR1 is MNHNS, CDR2 SASEGT, per germline. With 8 bases removed from V and 1 base from J, the gap between germline ends came to 17 bases. The CDR3 protein is CASLQGFVVNYGYTF. The CDR3 DNA reads as TGTGCCAGCCTCCAGGGATTTGTGGTTAACTATGGCTACACCTTC.

J is TRBJ2-3 and V is TRBV11-2, with 10 bases matching TRBD2. From germline, CDR1 is SGHAT and CDR2 FQNNGV. The CDR3 totals 16 residues. The V segment lost 1 base and the J segment 6 bases; nucleotides outside the gene matches: 7. CDR3: CASSLVGSSGSDTQYF. CDR3 nucleotides: TGTGCCAGCAGCTTAGTTGGTTCTAGCGGGAGCGATACGCAGTATTTT.